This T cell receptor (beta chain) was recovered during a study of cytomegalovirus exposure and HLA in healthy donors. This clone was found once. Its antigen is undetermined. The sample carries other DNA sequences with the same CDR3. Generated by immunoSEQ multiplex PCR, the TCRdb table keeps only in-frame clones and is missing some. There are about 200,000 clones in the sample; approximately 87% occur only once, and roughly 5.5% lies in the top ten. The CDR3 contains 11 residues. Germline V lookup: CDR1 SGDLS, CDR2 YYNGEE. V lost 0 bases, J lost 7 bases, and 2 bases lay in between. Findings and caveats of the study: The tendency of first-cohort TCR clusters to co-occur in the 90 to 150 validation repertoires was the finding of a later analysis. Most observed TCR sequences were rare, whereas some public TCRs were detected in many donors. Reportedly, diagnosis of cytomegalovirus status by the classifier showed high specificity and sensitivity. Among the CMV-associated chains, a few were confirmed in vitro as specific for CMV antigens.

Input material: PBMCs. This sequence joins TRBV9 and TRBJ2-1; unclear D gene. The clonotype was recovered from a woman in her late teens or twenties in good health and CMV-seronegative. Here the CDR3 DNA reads TGTGCCAGCAGCGTAGCAAATGAGCAGTTCTTC. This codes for CASSVANEQFF.